This T cell receptor beta chain was identified in a study of blood T cell repertoires in COVID-19. Assay: immunoSEQ multiplex PCR; the TCRdb copy retains only in-frame clones and omits some. Among fewer than 700,000 clones, roughly nine tenths were seen once, and the ten largest hold 7.8%. The V gene end was trimmed by 7 bases and the J gene end by 0 bases; junction bases not matched to a gene: 7. Germline-derived CDR1 and CDR2 are SQVTM and ANQGSEA. The CDR3 sequence is 16 residues long. This sequence was found in a woman in her 50s with COVID-19, enrolled during active disease. The material sequenced was peripheral blood. The chain links TRBV29-1 to TRBJ2-1; 12 nucleotides align to TRBD2. The CDR3 loop reads CSALAGGPHSYNEQFF. The DNA of the CDR3 is TGCAGCGCACTAGCGGGGGGCCCCCACTCCTACAATGAGCAGTTCTTC.